One sample yielded the 25 T cell receptor beta chains listed below, sequenced in a study of cytomegalovirus exposure and HLA in healthy donors (TCRdb year 2017). Libraries were prepared through the immunoSEQ multiplex PCR assay. For the multiplex PCR, a mixture combining 60 forward primers for TCR Vbeta segments and 13 reverse primers for TCR Jbeta segments was used. The clones in this table, taken by TCRdb from immuneACCESS, are in-frame only. Not every clone is retained; where verified, under half of the shortfall comes from an unresolved V gene, and the cause of the rest is unknown. This sample's clone table shows 150,000 or so clones. Of the sample, 1.6% falls within the top ten clones. The sequencing input was PBMCs. The receptors were sampled from a woman in her forties in good health and CMV-seropositive.

The rearrangement links TRBV19 to TRBJ1-5; D might be TRBD1 (6 bases). This CDR3 region has 14 residues. Germline V gives CDR1 LNHDA, CDR2 SQIVND (reference sequence). Trimming left V 3 bases short and J 4 bases short, with 10 bases between. The CDR3 nucleotides are TGTGCCAGTAGTATGATGGACAGAAATCAGCCCCAGCATTTT. This sequence encodes CASSMMDRNQPQHF.

The rearrangement joins TRBV25-1 to TRBJ1-1; TRBD1 might be the D (5 bases). The ends were cut back, 2 bases at V and 6 bases at J, with 13 bases in the middle. The CDR3 spans 14 residues. CDR1 and CDR2 (germline): MGHDK, SYGVNS. The CDR3 bases are TGTGCCAGCAGTGAACCGGGGGACGTCTCTGAAGCTTTCTTT. The encoded protein is CASSEPGDVSEAFF.

V and J are TRBV7-2 and TRBJ1-1; D remains unclear. Germline V gene lookup returns CDR1 SGHTA and CDR2 FQGNSA. With 7 bases removed from V and 7 bases from J, the gap between germline ends came to 28 bases. The CDR3 totals 17 residues. In DNA, the CDR3 is TGTGCCAGCAATTCATTGGGTGACGGGTCCTACGAGGTTGAAGCTTTCTTT. Translated, it gives CASNSLGDGSYEVEAFF.

The CDR3, as DNA: TGTGCCAGCAGCTTAACGGTGGGACAGGGGACTGAAGCTTTCTTT. It is translated as CASSLTVGQGTEAFF. The V call is TRBV7-3, the J call TRBJ1-1; 10 bases are a match to TRBD1. The CDR3 contains 15 residues. Germline loops: CDR1 SGHTA, CDR2 FQGTGA. After removal of 0 bases from V and 5 bases from J, the junction contained 3 bases not matched to a gene.

The chain is built from TRBV25-1 and TRBJ2-7; 9 positions agree with TRBD2. CDR3 length: 14 amino acids. The germline CDR1 and CDR2 sequences are MGHDK and SYGVNS. The V and J ends lost 7 bases and 0 bases, in that order; junction bases with no gene match: 4. The CDR3 DNA is TGTGCCAGCAACCCGACTAGCGGCTCCTACGAGCAGTACTTC. The encoded protein is CASNPTSGSYEQYF.

V and J are TRBV18 and TRBJ2-2, with 9 positions matching TRBD2. Trimming at V came to 6 bases and at J to 4 bases, leaving 12 bases not matched to a gene. CDR3 length: 17 residues. The V gene's germline CDR1 is KGHSH and CDR2 LQKENI. Here the CDR3 reads CASSPSSGRPVTGELFF. In DNA, the CDR3 is TGTGCCAGCTCCCCCAGCAGCGGGAGGCCCGTCACCGGGGAGCTGTTTTTT.

The rearrangement joins TRBV5-1 to TRBJ2-5; D call uncertain. The tail of the sequence fits TRBJ2-7 better, so the J call may be wrong. This CDR3 has 14 amino acids. CDR1 is SGHRS, CDR2 YFSETQ, per germline. The CDR3 here is CASSYITGPHEQYF. As DNA, the CDR3 is TGCGCCAGCAGCTATATAACGGGTCCCCACGAGCAGTACTTC.

The chain joins TRBV5-1 to TRBJ2-7; D might be TRBD2 (6 bases). V dropped 1 base and J dropped 0 bases, with 11 bases sitting between them. The CDR3 runs 15 residues. Germline loops: CDR1 SGHRS, CDR2 YFSETQ. DNA of the CDR3: TGCGCCAGCAGCTTGTGGGGAGGCAACTCCTACGAGCAGTACTTC. Translation gives CASSLWGGNSYEQYF.

This chain connects TRBV2 to TRBJ1-4; 11 nucleotides line up with TRBD1. After removal of 5 bases from V and 10 bases from J, the junction contained 15 bases not matched to a gene. CDR1 SNHLY and CDR2 FYNNEI come from the germline V gene. The CDR3 runs to 17 residues. The CDR3 protein is CASSILSGQGAGGKLFF. The CDR3, as DNA: TGTGCCAGCAGTATTTTATCAGGACAGGGGGCGGGAGGAAAACTGTTTTTT.

The chain combines TRBV12-1 with TRBJ2-5; TRBD1 was called by the table and not checked on the DNA. The end of the DNA is better explained by TRBJ2-7, so the J call may be wrong. TRBV12-1 is described as a pseudogene. There are 13 residues in the CDR3. The CDR3 protein is CASSTLRWHEQYF. The DNA of the CDR3 is TGTGCCAGCAGTACTCTCAGGTGGCACGAGCAGTACTTC.

This rearrangement joins TRBV5-6 to TRBJ2-7; D may be TRBD1 (6 bases). Germline V gene sequence: CDR1 SGHDT, CDR2 YYEEEE. The CDR3 runs to 14 residues. The V end was cut by 5 bases, the J end by 3 bases, with 15 bases between. For the CDR3, the DNA is TGTGCCAGCAGACAGGGTCTTGCCAACTACGAGCAGTACTTC. Translated, it gives CASRQGLANYEQYF. Full variable domain (outside the CDR3, taken from reference TRBV5-6 and TRBJ2-7): DAGVTQSPTHLIKTRGQQVTLRCSPKSGHDTVSWYQQALGQGPQFIFQYYEEEERQRGNFPDRFSGHQFPNYSSELNVNALLLGDSALYLCASRQGLANYEQYFGPGTRLTVT.

J is TRBJ2-3 and V is TRBV7-9; D is perhaps TRBD2 (5 bases). With 0 bases removed from V and 4 bases from J, the gap between germline ends came to 11 bases. This CDR3 has 15 residues. Germline-derived CDR1 and CDR2 are SEHNR and FQNEAQ (reference sequence). The CDR3 loop is CASSLARRESDTQYF. The CDR3 DNA reads TGTGCCAGCAGCTTAGCGCGTCGGGAATCAGATACGCAGTATTTT.

The chain couples TRBV9 to TRBJ2-1; the match to TRBD2 covers 9 bases. V lost 6 bases to trimming and J lost 4 bases; unmatched junction nucleotides: 8. CDR3 length: 15 residues. CDR1 and CDR2 (germline): SGDLS, YYNGEE. The CDR3: CASTVGAGGYNEQFF. The CDR3 coding sequence is TGTGCCAGCACCGTCGGAGCGGGGGGATACAATGAGCAGTTCTTC.

As DNA, the CDR3 is TGTGCCAGCAGCCTTTTTGTGGGCGGGAGCTACGAGCAGTACTTC. This sequence encodes CASSLFVGGSYEQYF. V is TRBV5-4 and J is TRBJ2-7; 7 bases are shared with TRBD2. The V gene's germline CDR1 is SGHNT and CDR2 YYREEE (reference sequence). The V segment lost 4 bases and the J segment 3 bases; nucleotides outside the gene matches: 10. The CDR3 runs to 15 residues.

The gene calls are TRBV18 and TRBJ1-2, with a tentative D call TRBD1 (5 bases). Germline V gene lookup returns CDR1 KGHSH and CDR2 LQKENI. CDR3 size: 13 residues. V dropped 4 bases and J dropped 3 bases, with 9 bases sitting between them. The CDR3 reads CASSQGYDYGYTF. CDR3 nucleotide sequence: TGTGCCAGCTCACAGGGGTATGACTATGGCTACACCTTC.

CDR3 amino acids: CASSLRGYAQYF. CDR3 nucleotides: TGTGCCAGCAGTTTACGGGGATACGCCCAGTACTTC. V gene TRBV28 combines with J gene TRBJ2-5, with TRBD2 as a possible D gene (5 bases). V lost 2 bases and J 9 bases, leaving 10 bases between the germline ends. Germline lookup yields CDR1 MDHEN and CDR2 SYDVKM. The length of the CDR3 is 12 residues.

The chain is built from TRBV5-5 and TRBJ1-1; D remains unclear. V was pared by 1 base and J by 0 bases, with 7 bases between. The CDR3 spans 14 residues. CDR1 is SGHKS, CDR2 YYEKEE, per germline (reference sequence). In nucleotides, the CDR3 is TGTGCCAGCAGCTTGTTGCAGGTGAACACTGAAGCTTTCTTT. This translates into CASSLLQVNTEAFF.

This chain links TRBV6-5 with TRBJ2-1, with 10 positions matching TRBD1. V lost 0 bases, J lost 5 bases, and 4 bases stayed unmatched. Germline V gene lookup returns CDR1 MNHEY and CDR2 SVGAGI. The length of the CDR3 is 16 residues. CDR3 amino acids: CASSYSFDRGHNEQFF. The CDR3 DNA sequence: TGTGCCAGCAGTTACTCCTTCGACAGGGGGCACAATGAGCAGTTCTTC.

The V gene is TRBV6-1, the J gene TRBJ1-5; maybe TRBD1 (6 bases). V dropped 4 bases and J dropped 4 bases, with 20 bases sitting between them. Per germline, CDR1 MNHNS and CDR2 SASEGT. The CDR3 is 17 amino acids. The CDR3 sequence: CASSGRSGWTANQPQHF. CDR3 DNA: TGTGCCAGCAGTGGGCGGTCGGGTTGGACAGCTAATCAGCCCCAGCATTTT.

The chain combines TRBV28 with TRBJ2-1; 11 positions match TRBD2. V shed 5 bases, J shed 6 bases, and the junction held 9 bases outside the gene matches. The CDR3 is 16 residues long. Germline CDR1 and CDR2: MDHEN and SYDVKM. This chain's CDR3 is CASSTTGTSGPNEQFF. The DNA of the CDR3 is TGTGCCAGCAGTACCACCGGGACTAGCGGTCCCAATGAGCAGTTCTTC.

This chain uses TRBV27 with TRBJ1-1; D call uncertain. From germline, CDR1 is MNHEY and CDR2 SMNVEV (reference sequence). V shed 5 bases and J shed 3 bases, with 10 bases lying between them. The CDR3 runs 13 residues. The CDR3 protein is CASSRSVYTEAFF. The CDR3 DNA is TGTGCCAGCAGTCGCAGTGTATACACTGAAGCTTTCTTT.

The chain has TRBV2 and TRBJ2-7, with TRBD1 matching over 11 bases. Germline lookup yields CDR1 SNHLY and CDR2 FYNNEI. This CDR3 contains 16 residues. Trimming cost V 5 bases and J 3 bases; bases outside gene matches: 9. The CDR3 loop is CASSTGQGGSFYEQYF. CDR3 in DNA: TGTGCCAGCAGTACGGGACAGGGGGGCAGTTTCTACGAGCAGTACTTC.

The chain employs TRBV6-1 and TRBJ1-5, with 10 bases identical to TRBD1. V shed 10 bases and J 5 bases; nucleotides not matched to a gene: 5. In germline, CDR1 is MNHNS, CDR2 SASEGT. The CDR3 extends over 13 amino acids. In DNA, the CDR3 is TGTGCCACCTCGGACAGGGGGGATCAGCCCCAGCATTTT. This encodes CATSDRGDQPQHF.

The V and J genes are TRBV27 and TRBJ2-3; a possible D gene is TRBD2 (5 bases). Germline-derived CDR1 and CDR2 are MNHEY and SMNVEV (reference sequence). Trimming shortened V by 2 bases and J by 5 bases, and 11 bases separated the two germline ends. CDR3 length: 14 residues. CDR3 loop: CASSLGVGGDTQYF. For the CDR3, the DNA is TGTGCCAGCAGTTTAGGGGTCGGAGGAGATACGCAGTATTTT.

Notes on this clone: A read error may produce the germline difference seen at one junction end. The DNA for the CDR3 is TGTGCCAGCAGTTACTCGGGCGGGAGCAATCAGCCCCAGGGTTTT. This encodes CASSYSGGSNQPQGF. J is TRBJ1-5 and V is TRBV6-5; TRBD1 is a possible D gene (5 bases). The V gene's germline CDR1 is MNHEY and CDR2 SVGAGI. CDR3 length equals 15 residues.